The clone carrying this TCR beta chain was seen a handful of times. The data are from a study of human T cells and chemical hapten exposure. Study summary: DPC (0.01%) was patch tested on the upper back and read at 6 days.

Specified time point: pre-sensitization, week 0. Treatment meaning: therapeutic diphenylcyclopropenone sensitization with weekly scalp DPC. Donors, patients with alopecia ranging from 18 to 70 years old and judged suitable for DPC, provided samples. Library preparation tagged each individual cDNA molecule with a unique molecular identifier. Authors' processing steps: Counting gave a median of around 100,000 TCRs per sample, with values ranging from about 23,224 to 700,000. TCRdb re-called the RACE reads through MiXCR, storing one row per CDR3 protein. TCRdb, rather than the study authors, made the V and J calls. The profile covers around 350,000 distinct CDR3 sequences, with 4.5% to 7% appearing a single time and about 7.7% taken by the ten largest. This TCR derives from a woman aged 18-29 years with alopecia areata. Some clones in this sample may be carry-over from other donors' samples. The material was whole blood, obtained in connection with sensitization to the hapten diphenylcyclopropenone (DPC).

CDR3 loop: CASSFGLADYEQYF. The CDR3 coding sequence is TGTGCCAGCAGTTTTGGGCTAGCGGACTACGAGCAGTACTTC. V usage is TRBV12-3 or TRBV12-4 and J usage is TRBJ2-7, with 7 bases identical to TRBD2. The ends lost 3 bases at V and 3 bases at J; junction bases unmatched: 5. The CDR3 loop spans 14 amino acids.